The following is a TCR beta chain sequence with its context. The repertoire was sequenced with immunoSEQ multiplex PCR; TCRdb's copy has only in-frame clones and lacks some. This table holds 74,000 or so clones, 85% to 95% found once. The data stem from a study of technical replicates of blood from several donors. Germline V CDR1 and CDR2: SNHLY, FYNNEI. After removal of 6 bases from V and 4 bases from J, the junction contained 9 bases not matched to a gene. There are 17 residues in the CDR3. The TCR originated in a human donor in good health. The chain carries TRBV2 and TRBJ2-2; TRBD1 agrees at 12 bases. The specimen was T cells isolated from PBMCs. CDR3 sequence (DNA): TGTGCCAGCAGGGTGGGACAGGGGGCAGGTGGCACCGGGGAGCTGTTTTTT. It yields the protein CASRVGQGAGGTGELFF.